This T cell receptor beta chain is from a study of blood T cell repertoires in COVID-19. The CDR3 covers 15 residues. Looked up from germline, CDR1 is SGHVS and CDR2 is FQNEAQ. Losses at the gene ends were 7 bases for V and 1 base for J; bases not matched to a gene: 7. Assay: immunoSEQ multiplex PCR; the TCRdb copy retains only in-frame clones and omits some. The table has roughly 250,000 clones, more than 85% seen once. Sequenced material: peripheral blood. The sequence came from a person aged 18 to 35 with COVID-19, enrolled during active disease. V is TRBV7-8 and J is TRBJ1-5, with TRBD1 identical over 7 bases. CDR3 protein: CASTIGGHSNQPQHF. The CDR3, as DNA: TGTGCCAGCACCATAGGGGGCCACAGCAATCAGCCCCAGCATTTT.